The source of this T cell receptor (beta chain) is a study of cytomegalovirus exposure and HLA in healthy donors. This clone has a single count. PCR used 60 Vbeta primers and 13 Jbeta primers. TCRdb's table, derived via immunoSEQ multiplex PCR, lists solely in-frame clones and lacks some. The sample contains roughly 100,000 clones, 70% to 80% of which appear only once. The sample taken for sequencing was PBMCs. The clonotype comes from a man between 18 and 35 years old in good health and CMV-seropositive.

CDR3 in DNA: TGTGCCAGCAGTTACTCGCCAGGGAAGGGTCAGCCCCAGCATTTT. Translation: CASSYSPGKGQPQHF. V usage is TRBV6-5 and J usage is TRBJ1-5, with a possible D match to TRBD1 (5 bases). V lost 0 bases to trimming and J lost 6 bases, with 12 bases between them. There are 15 residues in the CDR3. The germline V gene has CDR1 MNHEY and CDR2 SVGAGI.